This TCR beta chain derives from a study of T cell clonotyping in hematopoietic cell transplantation. The study's findings and limits: CD4 and CD8 repertoire contributions could not be separated without sorting.

With regard to this clone: The antigen is unknown.

The CDR3 totals 12 residues. Germline CDR1 and CDR2: SEHNR and FQNEAQ (reference sequence). V was clipped by 3 bases and J by 5 bases, with 5 bases between them. The protocol was immunoSEQ multiplex PCR, while the TCRdb copy is restricted to in-frame clones and leaves out a portion. Counted here are tens of thousands of clones, about 95% occurring once; the ten biggest clones make up roughly 0.85%. The chain joins TRBV7-9 to TRBJ2-1; D call uncertain. This TCR came from a woman between 45 and 60 years old in good health. Some clones in this sample may be carry-over from other donors' samples. The specimen was peripheral blood mononuclear cells. This chain's CDR3 is CASSFGDNEQFF. The CDR3 bases are TGTGCCAGCAGCTTCGGAGACAATGAGCAGTTCTTC.